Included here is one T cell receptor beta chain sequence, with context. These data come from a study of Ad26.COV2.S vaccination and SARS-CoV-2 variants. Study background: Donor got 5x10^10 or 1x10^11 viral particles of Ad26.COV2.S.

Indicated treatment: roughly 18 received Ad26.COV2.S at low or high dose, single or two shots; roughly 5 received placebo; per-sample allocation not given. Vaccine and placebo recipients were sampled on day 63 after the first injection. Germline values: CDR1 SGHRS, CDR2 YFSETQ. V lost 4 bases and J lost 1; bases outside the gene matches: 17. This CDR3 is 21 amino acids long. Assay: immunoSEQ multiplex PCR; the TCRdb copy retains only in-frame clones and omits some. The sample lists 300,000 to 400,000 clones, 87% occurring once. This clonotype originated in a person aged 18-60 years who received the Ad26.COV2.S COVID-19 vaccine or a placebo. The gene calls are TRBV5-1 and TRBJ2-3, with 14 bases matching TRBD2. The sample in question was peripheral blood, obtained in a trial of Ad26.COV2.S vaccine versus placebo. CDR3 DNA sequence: TGCGCCAGCAGCCGTACACGGTCCGGGACTAGCGGGGGTAGGGGCACAGATACGCAGTATTTT. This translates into CASSRTRSGTSGGRGTDTQYF. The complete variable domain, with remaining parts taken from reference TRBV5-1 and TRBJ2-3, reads KAGVTQTPRYLIKTRGQQVTLSCSPISGHRSVSWYQQTPGQGLQFLFEYFSETQRNKGNFPGRFSGRQFSNSRSEMNVSTLELGDSALYLCASSRTRSGTSGGRGTDTQYFGPGTRLTVL.